This T cell receptor (beta chain) was recorded in a study of cytomegalovirus exposure and HLA in healthy donors. Note on this clone: The antigen is unknown.

Overall study results and limits: One cluster of highly shared sequence variants probably arose as a sequencing artifact. TCR beta V- and J-gene trimming was later associated with a missense DCLRE1C variant. An analysis that was carried out later associated approximately 15,000 TCR beta sequences with HLA alleles at 0.05 false discovery rate.

13 Jbeta primers and 60 Vbeta primers were used for the PCR. The assay was immunoSEQ multiplex PCR, and TCRdb's table has in-frame clones only and misses some. Of tens of thousands of clones listed, about four fifths are singletons. The receptor's source is a man aged 18-30 years in good health and CMV-seropositive. Sample: PBMCs.

The CDR3, as DNA: TGTGCCAGCAGCTTAGTCGGTCTCACTGAAGCTTTCTTT. As protein: CASSLVGLTEAFF. The rearrangement uses TRBV7-8 and TRBJ1-1; D is unresolved. Germline CDR1 SGHVS, CDR2 FQNEAQ. The CDR3 extends over 13 amino acids. Trimming pared 1 base from V and 4 bases from J, leaving 7 bases between.